This record concerns one T cell receptor beta chain sequence. Its specificity is unknown. The data derive from a study of STAT5B mutations in CD4+ large granular lymphocyte leukemia. This CDR3 spans 16 amino acids. Germline V gene sequence: CDR1 SGHNT, CDR2 YYREEE (reference sequence). V trimming: 3 bases; J trimming: 1 base; junction bases outside the gene matches: 6. This was a survey-level run. Sequencing used immunoSEQ multiplex PCR; TCRdb keeps in-frame clones, though not all of them. The sample records about 23,000 clones, around 80% being singletons. Whole-study results and caveats: The CD4+ versus CD8+ T-LGLL clonality difference may reflect limited sample size. TRBV06-family usage was enriched in top patient clones (8/27) versus controls (2/35). Less than 30% of private leukemic clonotypes occurred rarely in other patients' non-leukemic repertoires.

The chain uses TRBV5-4 and TRBJ2-3, with 9 nucleotides matching TRBD1. The source is a human donor in good health. Sequenced material: CD4+ T cells from blood buffy coats. Written as DNA, the CDR3 is TGTGCCAGCAGCTCAAACAGGGGGCAAGGCACAGATACGCAGTATTTT. Protein product: CASSSNRGQGTDTQYF. The full variable domain, completed using reference TRBV5-4 and TRBJ2-3, is ETGVTQSPTHLIKTRGQQVTLRCSSQSGHNTVSWYQQALGQGPQFIFQYYREEENGRGNFPPRFSGLQFPNYSSELNVNALELDDSALYLCASSSNRGQGTDTQYFGPGTRLTVL.